The 30 T cell receptor beta chains reported below all come from one sample, sequenced in a study of OX40 agonist ivuxolimab in advanced cancers. Sequencing was performed with immunoSEQ multiplex PCR; in TCRdb, only in-frame clones are kept and a portion is missing. This sample has roughly 70,000 clones, with around 90% found just once. The sample consisted of CD4+ or CD8+ T cells sorted from blood, taken in a trial of the OX40 agonist ivuxolimab. These receptors were taken from an adult with an advanced solid tumor such as melanoma, head and neck, liver or kidney cancer.

The chain joins TRBV29-1 to TRBJ2-2; TRBD2 might be the D (6 bases). CDR1 and CDR2 from the germline V gene are SQVTM and ANQGSEA. The CDR3 runs to 13 residues. The germline V and J ends were trimmed by 7 bases and 5 bases, with 14 bases remaining between them. The CDR3 sequence: CSAGGGRTGELFF. Written as DNA, the CDR3 is TGCAGCGCCGGTGGGGGGAGAACCGGGGAGCTGTTTTTT.

This chain uses TRBV9 with TRBJ2-4, with a tentative D call TRBD1 (6 bases). The CDR3 loop spans 13 amino acids. V dropped 3 bases and J dropped 7 bases, with 11 bases sitting between them. Germline CDR1 is SGDLS and CDR2 is YYNGEE. In DNA, the CDR3 is TGTGCCAGCAGCGCAGGGGTTGTGAACATTCAGTACTTC. It codes for CASSAGVVNIQYF.

The chain joins TRBV4-1 to TRBJ2-1; 13 bases align to TRBD2. Germline values: CDR1 MGHRA, CDR2 YSYEKL. V dropped 7 bases and J dropped 7; count of bases not matched to a gene: 10. The CDR3 extends over 16 amino acids. In DNA, the CDR3 is TGCGCCAGCACTCGGTGGACTAGCGGGAGAGGAAATGAGCAGTTCTTC. This encodes CASTRWTSGRGNEQFF.

The chain recombines TRBV9 with TRBJ1-3, with 10 bases matching TRBD1. The junction had 5 bases not matched to a gene; V was cut back by 2 bases and J by 0 bases. The CDR3 covers 17 residues. The germline V gene encodes CDR1 SGDLS and CDR2 YYNGEE. The CDR3 sequence: CASSVRDRGTSGNTIYF. The CDR3 DNA follows: TGTGCCAGCAGCGTTCGGGACAGGGGTACCTCTGGAAACACCATATATTTT.

The V call is TRBV29-1, the J call TRBJ2-3; the D is unclear. V gave up 3 bases and J gave up 0 bases, with 10 bases separating them. CDR1 is SQVTM and CDR2 is ANQGSEA in the germline V gene. The CDR3 runs 14 residues. The DNA for the CDR3 is TGCAGCGTTGAGTCGGCAGATAGCACAGATACGCAGTATTTT. Translation: CSVESADSTDTQYF.

This clone was recorded only once. The genes are TRBV5-1 and TRBJ2-5; D perhaps matches TRBD2 (5 bases). In germline, CDR1 is SGHRS, CDR2 YFSETQ. V lost 4 bases and J lost 2, with 12 bases in between. The CDR3 has 14 residues. Here the CDR3 DNA reads TGCGCCAGCAGCCCACGAGGGTTACAAGAGACCCAGTACTTC. Protein: CASSPRGLQETQYF.

Here the CDR3 reads CASSFGQVTYEQYF. In nucleotides, the CDR3 is TGTGCCAGCAGCTTCGGCCAGGTCACCTACGAGCAGTACTTC. V and J are TRBV5-6 and TRBJ2-7; D call uncertain. V dropped 2 bases and J dropped 2 bases, with 11 bases sitting between them. Germline values: CDR1 SGHDT, CDR2 YYEEEE. The CDR3 has 14 amino acids.

This chain links TRBV6-1 with TRBJ2-7; 13 bases match TRBD2. J lost 4 bases, V lost 9 bases, and 3 bases had no gene match. Germline loops: CDR1 MNHNS, CDR2 SASEGT. This CDR3 is built from 13 residues. In nucleotides, the CDR3 is TGTGCCAGTGGACTAGCGGGAGAGTACGAGCAGTACTTC. Translated, it gives CASGLAGEYEQYF.

With regard to this clone: Within the sample, other DNA sequences also encode this same CDR3. The chain combines TRBV5-4 with TRBJ2-1; D unclear. The CDR3 sequence is 11 residues long. Per germline, CDR1 SGHNT and CDR2 YYREEE (reference sequence). Trimming shortened V by 2 bases and J by 5 bases, and 2 bases separated the two germline ends. CDR3 nucleotide sequence: TGTGCCAGCAGCTTCAACAATGAGCAGTTCTTC. This codes for CASSFNNEQFF.

The rearrangement links TRBV6-4 to TRBJ1-2; D possibly corresponds to TRBD1 (5 bases). Germline V gene sequence: CDR1 MRHNA, CDR2 SNTAGT. The V gene lost 8 bases and the J gene lost 2 bases, with 12 bases spanning the gap. The CDR3 has 13 residues. The CDR3 spells CASSAEGNYGYTF. The CDR3, as DNA: TGTGCCAGCTCGGCGGAGGGGAACTATGGCTACACCTTC.

This clone has just one count. The chain recombines TRBV5-1 with TRBJ1-5; 7 nucleotides line up with TRBD1. The CDR3 is made up of 15 amino acids. V was clipped by 5 bases and J by 3 bases; unmatched bases: 8. Germline lookup yields CDR1 SGHRS and CDR2 YFSETQ. The DNA of the CDR3 is TGCGCCAGCAGACCGACAGGGTCTTCCAATCAGCCCCAGCATTTT. Protein product: CASRPTGSSNQPQHF.

The chain links TRBV10-3 to TRBJ2-1; 10 bases match TRBD2. V was clipped by 0 bases and J by 9 bases; unmatched bases: 8. The germline gives CDR1 ENHRY, CDR2 SYGVKD. The CDR3 is made up of 16 amino acids. CDR3 DNA sequence: TGTGCCATCAGTGAGTCGAGCGGGAGGGCCCTCCTTGAGCAGTTCTTC. Protein: CAISESSGRALLEQFF.

The chain has TRBV7-8 and TRBJ1-3; no firm D call. V lost 1 base and J 0 bases, leaving 10 bases between the germline ends. CDR3 size: 16 residues. Germline V CDR1 and CDR2: SGHVS, FQNEAQ. The CDR3 here is CASSLVATGSGNTIYF. The DNA of the CDR3 is TGTGCCAGCAGCTTAGTGGCCACCGGCTCTGGAAACACCATATATTTT.

The V and J genes are TRBV5-1 and TRBJ2-1, with 14 nucleotides matching TRBD2. Per germline, CDR1 SGHRS and CDR2 YFSETQ. The V segment lost 3 bases and the J segment 9 bases; nucleotides outside the gene matches: 8. This CDR3 contains 16 residues. CDR3 region: CASSSTSGRAFGEQFF. In DNA, the CDR3 is TGCGCCAGCAGCTCGACTAGCGGGAGGGCCTTCGGTGAGCAGTTCTTC.

This clone was observed a single time. The chain joins TRBV4-1 to TRBJ2-5, with 11 nucleotides matching TRBD1. V shed 0 bases and J 1 base; nucleotides not matched to a gene: 4. Germline CDR1 MGHRA, CDR2 YSYEKL. The CDR3 runs to 17 residues. The chain's CDR3 is CASSQDGGTGGQETQYF. The CDR3 nucleotides read TGCGCCAGCAGCCAAGATGGCGGGACAGGGGGCCAAGAGACCCAGTACTTC.

The chain uses TRBV18 and TRBJ2-1; 10 bases align to TRBD1. The CDR3 sequence is 15 residues long. Germline loops: CDR1 KGHSH, CDR2 LQKENI. The V gene end was trimmed by 5 bases and the J gene end by 8 bases; junction bases not matched to a gene: 9. CDR3: CASSTGQGKVDEQFF. CDR3 nucleotide sequence: TGTGCCAGCTCAACGGGACAGGGGAAAGTTGATGAGCAGTTCTTC.

This chain joins TRBV21-1 and TRBJ2-7; the tabulated D call, TRBD1, remains unverified against the DNA. TRBV21-1 is designated a pseudogene. CDR3 size: 15 residues. The CDR3 spells CASSKRWQGPYEQYF. DNA for the CDR3: TGTGCCAGCAGCAAAAGGTGGCAGGGCCCCTACGAGCAGTACTTC.

CDR3 nucleotides: TGTGCCAGCAGCTACCGAGCGGGAGATCAGCCCCAGCATTTT. Its protein product is CASSYRAGDQPQHF. The V gene is TRBV7-8, the J gene TRBJ1-5; D remains ambiguous. The length of the CDR3 is 14 residues. The germline CDR1 and CDR2 sequences are SGHVS and FQNEAQ. V shed 4 bases and J shed 5 bases, with 12 bases lying between them.

The rearrangement joins TRBV10-3 to TRBJ1-2; TRBD1 might be the D (5 bases). The V gene's germline CDR1 is ENHRY and CDR2 SYGVKD. With 0 bases removed from V and 8 bases from J, the gap between germline ends came to 16 bases. This CDR3 is built from 15 residues. CDR3 sequence reads: CAISESITGYRGYTF. The CDR3 coding sequence is TGTGCCATCAGTGAGTCGATTACGGGTTACAGGGGCTACACCTTC.

Details on this clone: Germline and junction disagree at one end, which may indicate a read error. The V and J genes are TRBV7-3 and TRBJ1-1; 7 positions match TRBD1. CDR1 is SGHTA and CDR2 is FQGTGA in the germline V gene. The CDR3 consists of 13 residues. In DNA, the CDR3 is TGTGCCAGCAGCTTAATCAACGGACAGGCCCCGAATTTT. Its translation is CASSLINGQAPNF.

The chain is built from TRBV5-1 and TRBJ2-2, with TRBD2 matching over 11 bases. Germline CDR1 reads SGHRS; CDR2 reads YFSETQ. The CDR3 sequence is 14 residues long. The trim removed 4 bases at V and 10 bases at J, leaving 6 bases unmatched. The chain's CDR3 is CASSLTSGTAELFF. The CDR3, as DNA: TGCGCCAGCAGCCTGACTAGCGGGACAGCGGAGCTGTTTTTT.

The chain links TRBV19 to TRBJ2-2; 10 positions agree with TRBD2. The germline gives CDR1 LNHDA, CDR2 SQIVND (reference sequence). V was pared by 2 bases and J by 4 bases, with 4 bases of the junction left unmatched. There are 16 residues in the CDR3. The CDR3 sequence is CASSISSGSSTGELFF. For the CDR3, the DNA is TGTGCCAGTAGTATATCTAGCGGGAGTTCCACCGGGGAGCTGTTTTTT.

The rearrangement links TRBV27 to TRBJ2-3, with no clear D. V dropped 2 bases and J dropped 5 bases, with 11 bases sitting between them. CDR3 size: 14 residues. Germline values: CDR1 MNHEY, CDR2 SMNVEV (reference sequence). CDR3 residues: CASSLKVGIDTQYF. CDR3 in DNA: TGTGCCAGCAGTTTAAAGGTTGGGATAGATACGCAGTATTTT.

The rearrangement uses TRBV15 and TRBJ1-6; D ambiguous. Germline values: CDR1 LNHNV, CDR2 YYDKDF (reference sequence). CDR3 length: 15 amino acids. Trimming removed 0 bases from V and 4 bases from J, with 7 bases in between. CDR3: CATSRDGGYNSPLHF. The CDR3 region has the DNA TGTGCCACCAGCAGAGATGGTGGTTATAATTCACCCCTCCACTTT.

This chain links TRBV27 with TRBJ1-1; TRBD1 matches 9 bases. CDR1 and CDR2 from the germline V gene are MNHEY and SMNVEV (reference sequence). This CDR3 has 14 residues. J gave up 7 bases and V 5 bases, and 8 bases lay outside the gene matches. CDR3 nucleotide sequence: TGTGCCAGCAGTCCCTGGGACAGGGAAGGTGAAGCTTTCTTT. As protein: CASSPWDREGEAFF.

This rearrangement joins TRBV25-1 to TRBJ2-6; D ambiguous. This CDR3 has 16 residues. V dropped 4 bases and J dropped 0 bases, with 10 bases sitting between them. Germline V gene lookup returns CDR1 MGHDK and CDR2 SYGVNS. CDR3 protein: CASSAGRASGANVLTF. DNA for the CDR3: TGTGCCAGCAGTGCTGGACGAGCCTCTGGGGCCAACGTCCTGACTTTC.

The V and J genes are TRBV29-1 and TRBJ2-7, with a possible D match to TRBD1 (7 bases). The CDR3 is 12 residues long. V was shortened by 3 bases and J by 3 bases, with 9 bases between the two germline ends. Germline loops: CDR1 SQVTM, CDR2 ANQGSEA. CDR3 in amino acids: CSVDQGGYEQYF. CDR3 in DNA: TGCAGCGTTGACCAGGGGGGCTACGAGCAGTACTTC.

The table lists this clone with a count of one. This rearrangement joins TRBV5-1 to TRBJ1-6; D is unresolved. The length of the CDR3 is 14 residues. From germline, CDR1 is SGHRS and CDR2 YFSETQ. The V end lost 1 base, the J end lost 7 bases, and 9 bases lay between the germline ends. CDR3 in DNA: TGCGCCAGCAGCTTGATGTCAGAAAATTCACCCCTCCACTTT. Its translation is CASSLMSENSPLHF.

The CDR3 reads CASRATGMNTEAFF. The CDR3 region has the DNA TGTGCCAGCAGAGCGACAGGTATGAACACTGAAGCTTTCTTT. The V call is TRBV7-6, the J call TRBJ1-1; TRBD1 might be the D (6 bases). The CDR3 has 14 amino acids. Per the germline V gene, CDR1 is SGHVS and CDR2 is FNYEAQ. V lost 6 bases and J lost 0, with 11 bases in between.

V usage is TRBV2 and J usage is TRBJ1-3; D call uncertain. Trimming stripped 4 bases from V and 4 bases from J, with 11 bases between. The CDR3 has 14 amino acids. Germline V gene sequence: CDR1 SNHLY, CDR2 FYNNEI. The CDR3 nucleotides are TGTGCCAGCAGTGTGAAGGGTGCCGGAAACACCATATATTTT. It translates to CASSVKGAGNTIYF.